The present T cell receptor (beta chain) was sequenced within a study of cytomegalovirus exposure and HLA in healthy donors. Looking at the study overall: Of all 398 donors who were genotyped, roughly 85% belonged to the Caucasian-associated ancestry cluster. Study-level points and caveats: HLA alleles were associated with around 17,000 TCR beta sequences in a later analysis at 0.05 false discovery rate. In vitro experiments confirmed that three CMV-associated chains were specific for CMV antigens.

A remark on this clone: Its antigen is still unknown.

CDR3 size: 13 residues. Looked up from germline, CDR1 is SGHRS and CDR2 is YFSETQ. Unmatched junction bases numbered 2, after V lost 0 bases and J lost 8 bases. The PCR employed 60 Vbeta primers together with 13 Jbeta primers. Methods used by the authors: Around 12 million of 75 million to 85 million unique TCR beta chains were shared, per a later count. The protocol was immunoSEQ multiplex PCR, while the TCRdb copy is restricted to in-frame clones and leaves out a portion. Clonal size and the V and J genes are those of that table, whereas D and trimming came from the DNA. The data contain 200,000 to 250,000 clones, about 81% of them singletons.

The J gene is TRBJ1-2, the V gene TRBV5-1; TRBD1 agrees at 9 bases. The sequenced sample was PBMCs. The TCR originated in a woman in her sixties or seventies in good health and CMV-seropositive. The CDR3 reads CASSLGQGGGYTF. CDR3 sequence (DNA): TGCGCCAGCAGCTTGGGACAGGGGGGCGGCTACACCTTC. The entire variable domain, with the rest obtained from reference TRBV5-1 and TRBJ1-2, is as follows: KAGVTQTPRYLIKTRGQQVTLSCSPISGHRSVSWYQQTPGQGLQFLFEYFSETQRNKGNFPGRFSGRQFSNSRSEMNVSTLELGDSALYLCASSLGQGGGYTFGSGTRLTVV.